This T cell receptor beta chain is drawn from a study of blood T cell repertoires in COVID-19. On the study more broadly: The United States, Italy and Spain were the sources of the acute and convalescent COVID-19 samples. From T cells, B-cell-depleted T cells, or PBMCs came the material, which was cDNA or gDNA.

Methods used by the authors: Estimation of nucleated cell counts relied on the amplification of reference gene primers. The table came from immunoSEQ multiplex PCR; TCRdb's copy has only in-frame clones and leaves some out. V, J and clone size reflect that table, while D and trimming were determined from the DNA. In the table there are around 430,000 clones, about 91% of which are singletons. The sample holds a few counts of this clone. V was clipped by 6 bases and J by 8 bases, with 16 bases between them. There are 13 residues in the CDR3. Per the germline V gene, CDR1 is ENHRY and CDR2 is SYGVKD. Followed over time, Seattle patients had been enrolled while infection was active.

Sequencing was performed on peripheral blood. J is TRBJ1-2 and V is TRBV10-3, with D possibly matching TRBD1 (5 bases). The clonotype originates from a woman in her 50s with COVID-19, enrolled during active disease. CDR3 in amino acids: CAISSGTAVGYTF. The CDR3 DNA reads as TGTGCCATCAGCAGCGGGACGGCCGTAGGCTACACCTTC.